This TCR beta chain was sequenced in a study of blood T cell repertoires in COVID-19. Trimming stripped 3 bases from V and 4 bases from J, with 10 bases between. This CDR3 spans 13 amino acids. The germline V gene has CDR1 GTSNPN and CDR2 SVGIG (reference sequence). The method was immunoSEQ multiplex PCR; TCRdb's version includes in-frame clones alone and lacks a portion of them. The sample lists 150,000 to 200,000 clones, about nine tenths seen once, with about 2.1% in the top ten. Sequencing was done on a sample of peripheral blood. The clonotype originates from a man aged 18 to 30 who had recovered from COVID-19. The genes are TRBV30 and TRBJ1-5, with D possibly TRBD1 on 6 matching bases. The CDR3 is CAWRGQLNQPQHF. CDR3 coding DNA: TGTGCCTGGAGAGGACAGCTGAATCAGCCCCAGCATTTT.